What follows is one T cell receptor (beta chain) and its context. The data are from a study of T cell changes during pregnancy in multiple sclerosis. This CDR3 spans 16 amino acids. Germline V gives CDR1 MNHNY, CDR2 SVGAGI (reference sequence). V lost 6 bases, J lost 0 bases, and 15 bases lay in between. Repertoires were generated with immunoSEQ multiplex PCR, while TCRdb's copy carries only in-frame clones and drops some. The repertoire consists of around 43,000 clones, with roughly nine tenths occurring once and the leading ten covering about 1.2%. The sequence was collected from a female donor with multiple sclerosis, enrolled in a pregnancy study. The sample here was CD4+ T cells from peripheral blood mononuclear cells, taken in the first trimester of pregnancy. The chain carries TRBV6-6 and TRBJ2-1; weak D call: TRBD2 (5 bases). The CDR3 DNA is TGTGCCAGCAGAGGAGATAGCGCGAGCTCCTACAATGAGCAGTTCTTC. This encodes CASRGDSASSYNEQFF.